This T cell receptor beta chain is from a study of blood T cell repertoires in COVID-19. Study at large: Sites across the United States, Italy and Spain contributed samples from acute and convalescent COVID-19. Sources were T cells, B-cell-depleted T cells, or PBMCs; the material itself was cDNA or gDNA.

In the authors' methods: How many nucleated cells were present was estimated from reference gene primer amplification. Sequenced by immunoSEQ multiplex PCR; TCRdb stores in-frame clones only, minus some. V, J and clone size are those of that table, while D and trimming were read from the DNA. The table lists about 160,000 clones, around 85% of them singletons. CDR3 length: 20 amino acids. Trimming took 3 bases from V and 5 from J; bases not matched to a gene: 23. Germline lookup yields CDR1 LGHDT and CDR2 YNNKEL (reference sequence). Source material: peripheral blood. The gene calls are TRBV3-1 (or the pseudogene TRBV3-2) and TRBJ1-1, with TRBD1 identical over 8 bases. The TCR originated in a human donor with acute or convalescent COVID-19. The donor label of this sample is uncertain. CDR3 in DNA: TGTGCCAGCAGCCAGACTATAGGACGCAGGGGGCGGTGGAGAGAAACTGAAGCTTTCTTT. This gives the protein CASSQTIGRRGRWRETEAFF.